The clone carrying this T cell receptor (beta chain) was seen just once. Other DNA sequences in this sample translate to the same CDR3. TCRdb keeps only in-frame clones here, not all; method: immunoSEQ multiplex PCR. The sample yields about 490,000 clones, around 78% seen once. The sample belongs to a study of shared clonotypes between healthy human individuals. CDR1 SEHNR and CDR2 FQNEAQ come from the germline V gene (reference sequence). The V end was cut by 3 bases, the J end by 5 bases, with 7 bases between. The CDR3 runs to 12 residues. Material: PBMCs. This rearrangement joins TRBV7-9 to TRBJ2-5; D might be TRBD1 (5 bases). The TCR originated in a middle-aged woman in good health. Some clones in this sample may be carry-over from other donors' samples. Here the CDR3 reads CASSFAGETQYF. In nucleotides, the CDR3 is TGTGCCAGCAGCTTCGCAGGGGAGACCCAGTACTTC.